This T cell receptor (beta chain) was sequenced in a study of T cell changes during pregnancy in multiple sclerosis. Here immunoSEQ multiplex PCR was the method, and the copy in TCRdb shows in-frame clones only, minus some. The table lists about 64,000 clones, roughly 90% of them singletons, with 1.4% in the top ten. Germline loops: CDR1 SGHAT, CDR2 FQNNGV. The length of the CDR3 is 14 residues. V lost 1 base and J lost 0, with 6 bases in between. This TCR derives from a female donor with multiple sclerosis, enrolled in a pregnancy study. V usage is TRBV11-2 and J usage is TRBJ1-1; TRBD1 is a possible D gene (5 bases). The sequenced sample was peripheral blood, obtained in the second trimester of pregnancy. The CDR3 DNA reads as TGTGCCAGCAGCTTAGGACAGATGAACACTGAAGCTTTCTTT. Translating gives CASSLGQMNTEAFF.